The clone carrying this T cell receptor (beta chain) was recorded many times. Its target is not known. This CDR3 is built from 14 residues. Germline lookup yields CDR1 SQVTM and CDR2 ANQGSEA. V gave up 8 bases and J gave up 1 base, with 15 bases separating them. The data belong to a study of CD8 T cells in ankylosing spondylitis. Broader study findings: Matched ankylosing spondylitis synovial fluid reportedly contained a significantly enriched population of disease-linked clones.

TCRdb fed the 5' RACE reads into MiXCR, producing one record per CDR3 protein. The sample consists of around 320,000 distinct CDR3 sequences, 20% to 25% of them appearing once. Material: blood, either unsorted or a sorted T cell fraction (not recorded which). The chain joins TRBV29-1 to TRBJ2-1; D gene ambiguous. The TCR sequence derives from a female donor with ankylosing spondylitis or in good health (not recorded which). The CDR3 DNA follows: TGCAGCTCCGAAGGGTCCCCGTCCTACAATGAGCAGTTCTTC. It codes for CSSEGSPSYNEQFF.